The clone carrying this T cell receptor (beta chain) occurred once. Its matching antigen is unknown. This sample is drawn from a study of T cells in localized non-small cell lung cancer. Whole-study findings and limits: The appearance of a median roughly 53 of the top 100 tumor clones was seen in adjacent lung. Longer overall survival accompanied higher blood T cell density. Clonality peaked in uninvolved adjacent lung rather than tumor.

Only in-frame clones appear in the TCRdb table, and some are missing; sequencing was by immunoSEQ multiplex PCR. The sample carries 55,000 to 75,000 clones, 70% to 90% recorded once. The input for sequencing was peripheral blood, taken before any cancer treatment. The receptor's source is an older male donor with stage III squamous cell lung carcinoma.

The CDR3 DNA reads as TGCGCCAGCAGCCCCCGTCACCCGGGGGGGGGCACCGGGGAGCTGTTTTTT. Protein: CASSPRHPGGGTGELFF. The chain recombines TRBV5-1 with TRBJ2-2; 8 bases are shared with TRBD2. The CDR3 is 17 amino acids. Losses at the gene ends were 4 bases for V and 4 bases for J; bases not matched to a gene: 12. Germline V gene data show CDR1 as SGHRS and CDR2 as YFSETQ. The entire variable domain, with the rest obtained from reference TRBV5-1 and TRBJ2-2, is as follows: KAGVTQTPRYLIKTRGQQVTLSCSPISGHRSVSWYQQTPGQGLQFLFEYFSETQRNKGNFPGRFSGRQFSNSRSEMNVSTLELGDSALYLCASSPRHPGGGTGELFFGEGSRLTVL.